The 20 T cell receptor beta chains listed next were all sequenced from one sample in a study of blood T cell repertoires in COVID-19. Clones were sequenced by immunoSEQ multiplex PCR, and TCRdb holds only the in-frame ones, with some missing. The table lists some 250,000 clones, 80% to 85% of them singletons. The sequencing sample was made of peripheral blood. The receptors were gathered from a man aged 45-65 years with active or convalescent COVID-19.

CDR3 nucleotides: TGTGCCAGCAGCCAGGGGACAGGTGTCGAAAAACTGTTTTTT. It translates to CASSQGTGVEKLFF. The chain is built from TRBV6-5 and TRBJ1-4, with 8 bases matching TRBD1. The CDR3 is made up of 14 amino acids. CDR1 and CDR2 (germline): MNHEY, SVGAGI. The junction had 8 bases not matched to a gene; V was cut back by 6 bases and J by 8 bases.

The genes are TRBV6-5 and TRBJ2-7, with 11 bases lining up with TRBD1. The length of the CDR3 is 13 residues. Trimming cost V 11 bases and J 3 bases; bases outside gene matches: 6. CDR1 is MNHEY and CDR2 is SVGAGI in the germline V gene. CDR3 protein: CAAADRGLYEQYF. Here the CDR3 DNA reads TGTGCCGCGGCGGACAGGGGGCTCTACGAGCAGTACTTC.

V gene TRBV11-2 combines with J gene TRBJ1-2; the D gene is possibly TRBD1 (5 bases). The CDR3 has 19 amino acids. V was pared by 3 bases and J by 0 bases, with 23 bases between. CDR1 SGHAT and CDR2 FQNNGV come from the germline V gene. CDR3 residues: CASSFERWGVAGTNYGYTF. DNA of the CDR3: TGTGCCAGCAGCTTCGAACGTTGGGGGGTTGCAGGGACTAACTATGGCTACACCTTC. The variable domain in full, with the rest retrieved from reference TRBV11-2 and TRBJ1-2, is EAGVAQSPRYKIIEKRQSVAFWCNPISGHATLYWYQQILGQGPKLLIQFQNNGVVDDSQLPKDRFSAERLKGVDSTLKIQPAKLEDSAVYLCASSFERWGVAGTNYGYTFGSGTRLTVV.

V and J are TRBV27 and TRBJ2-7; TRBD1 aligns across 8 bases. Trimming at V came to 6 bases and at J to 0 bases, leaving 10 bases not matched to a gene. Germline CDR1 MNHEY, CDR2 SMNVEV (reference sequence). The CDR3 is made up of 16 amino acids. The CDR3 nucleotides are TGTGCCAGCAGAGGGATTCGGACAGGGACCTCCTACGAGCAGTACTTC. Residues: CASRGIRTGTSYEQYF.

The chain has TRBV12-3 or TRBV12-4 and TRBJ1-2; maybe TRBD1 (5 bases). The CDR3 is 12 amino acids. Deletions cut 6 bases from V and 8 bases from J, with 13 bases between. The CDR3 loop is CASSPGFEGYTF. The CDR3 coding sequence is TGTGCCAGCAGCCCAGGGTTTGAGGGCTACACCTTC.

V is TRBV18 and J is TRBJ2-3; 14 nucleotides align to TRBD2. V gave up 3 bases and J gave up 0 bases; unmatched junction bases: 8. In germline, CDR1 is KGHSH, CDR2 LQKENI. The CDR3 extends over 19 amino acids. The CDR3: CASSPGLAGGHSSTDTQYF. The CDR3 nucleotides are TGTGCCAGCTCACCTGGACTAGCGGGGGGTCACTCTAGCACAGATACGCAGTATTTT.

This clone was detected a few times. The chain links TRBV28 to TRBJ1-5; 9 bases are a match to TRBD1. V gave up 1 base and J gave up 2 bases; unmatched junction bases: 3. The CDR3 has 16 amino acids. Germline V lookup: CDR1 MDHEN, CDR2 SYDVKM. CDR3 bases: TGTGCCAGCAGTTTATTAAGGACAGGGGGCAATCAGCCCCAGCATTTT. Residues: CASSLLRTGGNQPQHF.

CDR3 in DNA: TGTGCCAGCTCACCCCTGGAGGAGTGGTTGGCTTTCTTT. Translating it yields CASSPLEEWLAFF. The chain couples TRBV18 to TRBJ1-1; D unclear. V was trimmed by 3 bases and J by 11 bases, leaving 16 bases between them. The germline V gene has CDR1 KGHSH and CDR2 LQKENI. This CDR3 has 13 amino acids.

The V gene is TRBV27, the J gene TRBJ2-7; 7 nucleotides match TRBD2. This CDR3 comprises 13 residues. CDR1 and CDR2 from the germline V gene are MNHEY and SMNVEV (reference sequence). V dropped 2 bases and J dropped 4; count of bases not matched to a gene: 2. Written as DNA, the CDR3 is TGTGCCAGCAGTTTAGGGGGGGGTTACGAGCAGTACTTC. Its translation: CASSLGGGYEQYF.

The DNA of the CDR3 is TGTGCCAGCAGCGAACTACCCGACAGGGGAGCTAACTATGGCTACACCTTC. Translated, it gives CASSELPDRGANYGYTF. This rearrangement joins TRBV9 to TRBJ1-2, with TRBD1 matching 8 bases. Germline CDR1 is SGDLS and CDR2 is YYNGEE. V lost 3 bases, J lost 0 bases, and 10 bases stayed unmatched. This CDR3 has 17 amino acids. Based on the CDR3 plus reference TRBV9 and TRBJ1-2, the full variable domain is DSGVTQTPKHLITATGQRVTLRCSPRSGDLSVYWYQQSLDQGLQFLIQYYNGEERAKGNILERFSAQQFPDLHSELNLSSLELGDSALYFCASSELPDRGANYGYTFGSGTRLTVV.

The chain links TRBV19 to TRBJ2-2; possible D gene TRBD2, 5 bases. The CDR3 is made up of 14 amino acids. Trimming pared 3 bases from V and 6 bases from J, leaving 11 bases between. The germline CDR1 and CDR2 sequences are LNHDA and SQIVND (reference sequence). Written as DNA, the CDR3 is TGTGCCAGTAGTATCTCTGGAGGCCCCGGGGAGCTGTTTTTT. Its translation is CASSISGGPGELFF.

Here the CDR3 reads CASSVGQSTDTQYF. Written as DNA, the CDR3 is TGTGCCAGCAGCGTAGGACAGAGCACAGATACGCAGTATTTT. The gene calls are TRBV9 and TRBJ2-3; D perhaps matches TRBD1 (5 bases). Trimming left V 0 bases short and J 0 bases short, with 5 bases between. Per the germline V gene, CDR1 is SGDLS and CDR2 is YYNGEE. This CDR3 spans 14 amino acids.

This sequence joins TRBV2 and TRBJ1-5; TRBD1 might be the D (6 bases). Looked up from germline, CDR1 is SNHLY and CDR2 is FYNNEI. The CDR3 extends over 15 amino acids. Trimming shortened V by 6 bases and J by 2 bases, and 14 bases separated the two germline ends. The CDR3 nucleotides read TGTGCCAGCAGCGAGGACAGTATGGGCAATCAGCCCCAGCATTTT. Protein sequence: CASSEDSMGNQPQHF.

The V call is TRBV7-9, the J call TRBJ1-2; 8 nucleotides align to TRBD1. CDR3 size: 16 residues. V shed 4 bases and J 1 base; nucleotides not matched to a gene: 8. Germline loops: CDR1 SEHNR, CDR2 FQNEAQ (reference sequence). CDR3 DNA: TGTGCCAGCAGCTCCCGTCGGGACAGGTATAACTATGGCTACACCTTC. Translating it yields CASSSRRDRYNYGYTF. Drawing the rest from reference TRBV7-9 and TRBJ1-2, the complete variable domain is DTGVSQNPRHKITKRGQNVTFRCDPISEHNRLYWYRQTLGQGPEFLTYFQNEAQLEKSRLLSDRFSAERPKGSFSTLEIQRTEQGDSAMYLCASSSRRDRYNYGYTFGSGTRLTVV.

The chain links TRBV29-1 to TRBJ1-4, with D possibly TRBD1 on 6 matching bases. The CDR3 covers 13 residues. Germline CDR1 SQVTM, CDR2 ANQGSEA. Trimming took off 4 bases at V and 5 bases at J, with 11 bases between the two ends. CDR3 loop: CSVGTVQNEKLFF. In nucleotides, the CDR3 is TGCAGCGTTGGGACAGTCCAGAATGAAAAACTGTTTTTT.

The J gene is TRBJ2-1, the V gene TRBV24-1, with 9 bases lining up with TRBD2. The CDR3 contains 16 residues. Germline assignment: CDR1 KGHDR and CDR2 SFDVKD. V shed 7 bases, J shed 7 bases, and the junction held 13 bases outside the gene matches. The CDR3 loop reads CATSDAASGVENEQFF. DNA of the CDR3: TGTGCCACCAGCGACGCAGCTAGCGGGGTCGAGAATGAGCAGTTCTTC.

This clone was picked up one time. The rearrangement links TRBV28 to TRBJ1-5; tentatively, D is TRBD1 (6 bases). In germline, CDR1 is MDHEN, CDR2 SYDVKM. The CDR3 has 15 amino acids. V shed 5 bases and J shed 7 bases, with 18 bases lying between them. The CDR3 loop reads CASSGYREGEQPQHF. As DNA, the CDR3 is TGTGCCAGCAGTGGATACAGGGAAGGGGAACAGCCCCAGCATTTT.

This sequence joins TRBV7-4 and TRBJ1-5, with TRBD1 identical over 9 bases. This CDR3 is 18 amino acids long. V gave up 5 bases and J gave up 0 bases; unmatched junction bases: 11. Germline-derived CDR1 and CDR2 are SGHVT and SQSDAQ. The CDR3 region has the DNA TGTGCCAGCAGCCAAGGGACAGGGCCGCACGGTAGCAATCAGCCCCAGCATTTT. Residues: CASSQGTGPHGSNQPQHF.

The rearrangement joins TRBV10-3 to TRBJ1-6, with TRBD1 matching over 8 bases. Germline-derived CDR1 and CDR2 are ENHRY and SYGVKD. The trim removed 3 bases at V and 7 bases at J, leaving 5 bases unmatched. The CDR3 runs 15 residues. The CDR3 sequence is CAISDLGQGNSPLHF. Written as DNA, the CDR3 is TGTGCCATCAGTGATTTAGGACAGGGAAATTCACCCCTCCACTTT.

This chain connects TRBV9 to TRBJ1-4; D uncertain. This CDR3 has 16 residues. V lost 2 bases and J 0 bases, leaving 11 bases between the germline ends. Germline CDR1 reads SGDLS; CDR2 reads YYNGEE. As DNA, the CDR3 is TGTGCCAGCAGCGTCGACGGAGAGGCAACTAATGAAAAACTGTTTTTT. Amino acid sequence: CASSVDGEATNEKLFF.